The clone carrying this T cell receptor (beta chain) showed up just a few times. What it binds is not known. This entry is derived from a study of beta chain features in type 1 diabetes. Study-level results: Researchers could not determine here whether HLA type influences TCRB rearrangement. Diminished insertions and augmented deletions at VDJ junctions characterized type 1 diabetes patients. For cells with high TCR expression, cDNA sequencing could yield over-representation.

One heparinised draw of blood, averaging about 116 mL, came from each donor. cDNA synthesis used the whole RNA isolate, giving expressed TCRB sequences. The repertoire was sequenced with immunoSEQ multiplex PCR; TCRdb's copy has only in-frame clones and lacks some. The sample includes hundreds of thousands of clones, roughly 16% of them seen just once. The CDR3 length is 13 residues. With V trimmed by 9 bases and J by 3 bases, 3 bases remained unmatched. The germline V gene encodes CDR1 MNHNS and CDR2 SASEGT. Sequenced material: naive CD4+ T cells from blood. This clonotype was sampled from a woman between 18 and 30 years old in good health. The chain has TRBV6-1 and TRBJ1-5; 9 bases are shared with TRBD1. The CDR3 sequence: CASGTGFNQPQHF. The CDR3 DNA reads TGTGCCAGTGGGACAGGGTTCAATCAGCCCCAGCATTTT.